The 21 T cell receptor beta chains reported below all come from one sample, sequenced in a study of blood T cells in healthy people across ages. For the second PCR, which ran for about 6 to 11 cycles, a sample-barcoded 5' primer and a J-beta primer mix were used. TCRdb itself ran the 5' RACE reads through MiXCR, one entry per CDR3 protein. The data contain fewer than 750,000 distinct CDR3 sequences, 52% of them singletons. The specimen sequenced was blood. These receptors were obtained from an elderly woman in good health.

This clonotype was detected many times. The J gene is TRBJ2-1, the V gene TRBV5-1, with D possibly being TRBD1 (5 bases). Trimming left V 3 bases short and J 8 bases short, with 9 bases between. The CDR3 consists of 12 residues. Germline V gene sequence: CDR1 SGHRS, CDR2 YFSETQ. DNA of the CDR3: TGCGCCAGCAGCTGGGGCAAAGATGAGCAGTTCTTC. Protein sequence: CASSWGKDEQFF.

The V gene is TRBV6-1, the J gene TRBJ1-4; the match to TRBD1 covers 7 bases. CDR1 is MNHNS, CDR2 SASEGT, per germline. The length of the CDR3 is 19 residues. Trimming cost V 6 bases and J 0 bases; bases outside gene matches: 16. The CDR3 loop is CASRGAPGQRISTNEKLFF. The CDR3 coding sequence is TGTGCCAGCAGGGGGGCCCCGGGACAGAGAATCTCAACTAATGAAAAACTGTTTTTT.

J is TRBJ2-3 and V is TRBV13; TRBD1 matches at 9 bases. This CDR3 comprises 15 residues. Germline V gives CDR1 PRHDT, CDR2 FYEKMQ (reference sequence). Losses at the gene ends were 3 bases for V and 5 bases for J; bases not matched to a gene: 6. The CDR3 is CASSLWDRDGDTQYF. The CDR3 region has the DNA TGTGCCAGCAGCTTGTGGGACAGGGACGGAGATACGCAGTATTTT.

Ten or more counts support this clonotype. The V call is TRBV12-3 or TRBV12-4, the J call TRBJ2-3; D not resolved. The V gene lost 5 bases and the J gene lost 0 bases, with 15 bases spanning the gap. The CDR3 covers 16 residues. The CDR3 sequence: CASSPPRRSSTDTQYF. The CDR3 coding sequence is TGTGCCAGCAGTCCCCCGAGGCGCTCGAGCACAGATACGCAGTATTTT.

This clonotype came up many times. One junction end disagrees with the germline gene, perhaps due to a read error. The chain uses TRBV4-1 and TRBJ2-5; 14 bases are a match to TRBD2. Germline-derived CDR1 and CDR2 are MGHRA and YSYEKL. This CDR3 spans 18 amino acids. CDR3 DNA: TGTGCCAGCAGCCCCGGACTAGCGGGAGGTTTTTATCAAGAGACCCAGTACTTC. Translated: CASSPGLAGGFYQETQYF.

V and J are TRBV20-1 and TRBJ1-1; weak D call: TRBD1 (6 bases). Germline-derived CDR1 and CDR2 are DFQATT and SNEGSKA (reference sequence). CDR3 length: 13 amino acids. Trimming stripped 2 bases from V and 5 bases from J, with 12 bases between. The CDR3 sequence is CSARSGVGTEAFF. The CDR3 DNA reads TGCAGTGCTAGATCAGGGGTTGGGACTGAAGCTTTCTTT.

In its sample, this clonotype was seen many times. The J gene is TRBJ2-3, the V gene TRBV28; 7 bases fit TRBD2. CDR1 MDHEN and CDR2 SYDVKM come from the germline V gene. This CDR3 region has 15 residues. Trimming cost V 4 bases and J 6 bases; bases outside gene matches: 10. The CDR3 loop is CASSSSGMGGDTQYF. DNA for the CDR3: TGTGCCAGCAGTTCGAGCGGGATGGGGGGGGATACGCAGTATTTT.

This chain joins TRBV20-1 and TRBJ1-2, with TRBD1 identical over 9 bases. The CDR3 length is 14 residues. V lost 6 bases to trimming and J lost 9 bases; unmatched junction nucleotides: 14. Germline loops: CDR1 DFQATT, CDR2 SNEGSKA (reference sequence). CDR3 nucleotide sequence: TGCAGTGCCTATCTGGGACAGGGCCCCGGGAGCTACACCTTC. Residues: CSAYLGQGPGSYTF.

Here the CDR3 reads CASSPTRGMDFRQVSLSGANVLTF. The CDR3 DNA follows: TGTGCCAGCTCACCAACGCGAGGGATGGATTTTCGGCAAGTCTCTCTCTCTGGGGCCAACGTCCTGACTTTC. This chain links TRBV18 with TRBJ2-6, with D tentatively TRBD2 (5 bases). CDR1 and CDR2 (germline): KGHSH, LQKENI. V dropped 2 bases and J dropped 0 bases, with 32 bases sitting between them. CDR3 length: 24 residues.

The rearrangement uses TRBV10-3 and TRBJ2-7, with a tentative D call TRBD1 (5 bases). The germline V gene has CDR1 ENHRY and CDR2 SYGVKD. V was shortened by 0 bases and J by 2 bases, with 11 bases between the two germline ends. The CDR3 loop spans 15 amino acids. The CDR3 DNA reads as TGTGCCATCAGTGAGTCGCGTCAGGGCCCCTACGAGCAGTACTTC. Amino acid sequence: CAISESRQGPYEQYF.

This clonotype was counted a few times. A much larger clonotype is one base distant, so this may be a read error. CDR3 sequence reads: CASSYAALQETQYF. CDR3 nucleotides: TGTGCCAGCAGTTACGCGGCCCTCCAAGAGACCCAGTACTTC. The rearrangement joins TRBV6-5 to TRBJ2-5, with no clear D. The CDR3 extends over 14 amino acids. Germline V gene sequence: CDR1 MNHEY, CDR2 SVGAGI. The V end lost 2 bases, the J end lost 1 base, and 8 bases lay between the germline ends.

The DNA for the CDR3 is TGCGCCAGCAGCGCTCGGACTAGCGGGGGGATGTTGAATGAGCAGTTCTTC. This codes for CASSARTSGGMLNEQFF. V usage is TRBV4-1 and J usage is TRBJ2-1, with 14 bases lining up with TRBD2. In germline, CDR1 is MGHRA, CDR2 YSYEKL. Trimming took 5 bases from V and 7 from J; bases not matched to a gene: 10. CDR3 length equals 17 residues.

This clonotype was observed a few times. The rearrangement uses TRBV3-1 and TRBJ2-7; D is ambiguous. The CDR3 is 15 residues long. Between the trimmed V and J ends, which lost 3 bases and 3 bases, there was a span of 15 bases. Per the germline V gene, CDR1 is LGHDT and CDR2 is YNNKEL (reference sequence). The CDR3 DNA reads TGTGCCAGCAGCCAGTTAGCCACGACGTTCTACGAGCAGTACTTC. Amino acid sequence: CASSQLATTFYEQYF.

The chain uses TRBV14 and TRBJ2-5, with a tentative D call TRBD1 (6 bases). This CDR3 has 14 amino acids. Germline CDR1 reads SGHDN; CDR2 reads FVKESK. Trimming removed 2 bases from V and 11 bases from J, with 18 bases in between. The CDR3 region is CASSQLGARYEQYF. CDR3 nucleotide sequence: TGTGCCAGCAGCCAATTGGGGGCGCGGTATGAGCAGTACTTC.

The table lists this clonotype with a few counts. Being one base from a much bigger clone, this may be a read error. The chain has TRBV4-2 and TRBJ1-5; D is perhaps TRBD1 (5 bases). Trimming removed 4 bases from V and 5 bases from J, with 9 bases in between. Germline V gene sequence: CDR1 LGHNA, CDR2 YNFKEQ. CDR3 length: 13 residues. The CDR3 is CASSRGRDQPQHF. The CDR3 bases are TGTGCCAGCAGCCGGGGCAGGGATCAGCCCCAGCATTTT.

On this clonotype itself: A much larger clone lies a single base off, so this may be a read error. The rearrangement links TRBV12-3 or TRBV12-4 to TRBJ2-3; D is possibly TRBD1 (5 bases). The ends were cut back, 6 bases at V and 4 bases at J, with 14 bases in the middle. CDR3 length: 14 residues. The CDR3 protein is CASRTDIYADTQYF. The CDR3 nucleotides read TGTGCCAGCAGGACGGACATTTACGCAGATACGCAGTATTTT.

This clonotype was seen repeatedly, ten times or more. The genes are TRBV29-1 and TRBJ2-4; D perhaps matches TRBD1 (5 bases). Trimming stripped 1 base from V and 0 bases from J, with 10 bases between. This CDR3 is 15 amino acids long. Germline V gives CDR1 SQVTM, CDR2 ANQGSEA. DNA for the CDR3: TGCAGCGTTGAAGGGGGCAGGCTAGCCAAAAACATTCAGTACTTC. It is translated as CSVEGGRLAKNIQYF.

In this sample, this clonotype turned up once. The V and J genes are TRBV4-1 and TRBJ2-7; weak D call: TRBD2 (6 bases). This CDR3 spans 17 amino acids. The germline V gene has CDR1 MGHRA and CDR2 YSYEKL. Trimming left V 5 bases short and J 9 bases short, with 29 bases between. CDR3 amino acids: CASSYQINSDGGLVQYF. The DNA of the CDR3 is TGCGCCAGCAGCTACCAGATCAACAGTGACGGAGGGCTAGTGCAGTACTTC.

Note on this clonotype: A much larger clone lies a single base off, so this may be a read error. V usage is TRBV11-1 and J usage is TRBJ2-1; 11 positions match TRBD2. Germline CDR1 is SGHAT and CDR2 is FQDESV (reference sequence). The CDR3 is made up of 17 amino acids. V gave up 1 base and J gave up 6 bases; unmatched junction bases: 8. The CDR3 reads CASSLGPSGRTSNEQFF. The CDR3 nucleotides are TGTGCCAGCAGCTTAGGGCCTAGCGGGAGGACAAGCAATGAGCAGTTCTTC. Drawing the rest from reference TRBV11-1 and TRBJ2-1, the complete variable domain is EAEVAQSPRYKITEKSQAVAFWCDPISGHATLYWYRQILGQGPELLVQFQDESVVDDSQLPKDRFSAERLKGVDSTLKIQPAELGDSAMYLCASSLGPSGRTSNEQFFGPGTRLTVL.

To note about this clonotype: Since a much larger clone is just one base distant, this may be a read error. The gene calls are TRBV2 and TRBJ2-5; the D is unclear. The CDR3 contains 11 residues. The V gene lost 2 bases and the J gene lost 12 bases, with 10 bases spanning the gap. Germline values: CDR1 SNHLY, CDR2 FYNNEI. CDR3: CASSEIGVEYF. In DNA form, the CDR3 reads TGTGCCAGCAGTGAAATAGGTGTGGAGTACTTC.

For this clonotype: A much larger clone lies a single base off, so this may be a read error. CDR3 loop: CASSEFNEQYF. CDR3 DNA: TGTGCCAGCAGTGAATTCAACGAGCAGTACTTC. V gene TRBV25-1 combines with J gene TRBJ2-4; D not resolved. Near its end, the DNA agrees better with TRBJ2-7, so the J call may be wrong. The CDR3 is made up of 11 amino acids. Per germline, CDR1 MGHDK and CDR2 SYGVNS.